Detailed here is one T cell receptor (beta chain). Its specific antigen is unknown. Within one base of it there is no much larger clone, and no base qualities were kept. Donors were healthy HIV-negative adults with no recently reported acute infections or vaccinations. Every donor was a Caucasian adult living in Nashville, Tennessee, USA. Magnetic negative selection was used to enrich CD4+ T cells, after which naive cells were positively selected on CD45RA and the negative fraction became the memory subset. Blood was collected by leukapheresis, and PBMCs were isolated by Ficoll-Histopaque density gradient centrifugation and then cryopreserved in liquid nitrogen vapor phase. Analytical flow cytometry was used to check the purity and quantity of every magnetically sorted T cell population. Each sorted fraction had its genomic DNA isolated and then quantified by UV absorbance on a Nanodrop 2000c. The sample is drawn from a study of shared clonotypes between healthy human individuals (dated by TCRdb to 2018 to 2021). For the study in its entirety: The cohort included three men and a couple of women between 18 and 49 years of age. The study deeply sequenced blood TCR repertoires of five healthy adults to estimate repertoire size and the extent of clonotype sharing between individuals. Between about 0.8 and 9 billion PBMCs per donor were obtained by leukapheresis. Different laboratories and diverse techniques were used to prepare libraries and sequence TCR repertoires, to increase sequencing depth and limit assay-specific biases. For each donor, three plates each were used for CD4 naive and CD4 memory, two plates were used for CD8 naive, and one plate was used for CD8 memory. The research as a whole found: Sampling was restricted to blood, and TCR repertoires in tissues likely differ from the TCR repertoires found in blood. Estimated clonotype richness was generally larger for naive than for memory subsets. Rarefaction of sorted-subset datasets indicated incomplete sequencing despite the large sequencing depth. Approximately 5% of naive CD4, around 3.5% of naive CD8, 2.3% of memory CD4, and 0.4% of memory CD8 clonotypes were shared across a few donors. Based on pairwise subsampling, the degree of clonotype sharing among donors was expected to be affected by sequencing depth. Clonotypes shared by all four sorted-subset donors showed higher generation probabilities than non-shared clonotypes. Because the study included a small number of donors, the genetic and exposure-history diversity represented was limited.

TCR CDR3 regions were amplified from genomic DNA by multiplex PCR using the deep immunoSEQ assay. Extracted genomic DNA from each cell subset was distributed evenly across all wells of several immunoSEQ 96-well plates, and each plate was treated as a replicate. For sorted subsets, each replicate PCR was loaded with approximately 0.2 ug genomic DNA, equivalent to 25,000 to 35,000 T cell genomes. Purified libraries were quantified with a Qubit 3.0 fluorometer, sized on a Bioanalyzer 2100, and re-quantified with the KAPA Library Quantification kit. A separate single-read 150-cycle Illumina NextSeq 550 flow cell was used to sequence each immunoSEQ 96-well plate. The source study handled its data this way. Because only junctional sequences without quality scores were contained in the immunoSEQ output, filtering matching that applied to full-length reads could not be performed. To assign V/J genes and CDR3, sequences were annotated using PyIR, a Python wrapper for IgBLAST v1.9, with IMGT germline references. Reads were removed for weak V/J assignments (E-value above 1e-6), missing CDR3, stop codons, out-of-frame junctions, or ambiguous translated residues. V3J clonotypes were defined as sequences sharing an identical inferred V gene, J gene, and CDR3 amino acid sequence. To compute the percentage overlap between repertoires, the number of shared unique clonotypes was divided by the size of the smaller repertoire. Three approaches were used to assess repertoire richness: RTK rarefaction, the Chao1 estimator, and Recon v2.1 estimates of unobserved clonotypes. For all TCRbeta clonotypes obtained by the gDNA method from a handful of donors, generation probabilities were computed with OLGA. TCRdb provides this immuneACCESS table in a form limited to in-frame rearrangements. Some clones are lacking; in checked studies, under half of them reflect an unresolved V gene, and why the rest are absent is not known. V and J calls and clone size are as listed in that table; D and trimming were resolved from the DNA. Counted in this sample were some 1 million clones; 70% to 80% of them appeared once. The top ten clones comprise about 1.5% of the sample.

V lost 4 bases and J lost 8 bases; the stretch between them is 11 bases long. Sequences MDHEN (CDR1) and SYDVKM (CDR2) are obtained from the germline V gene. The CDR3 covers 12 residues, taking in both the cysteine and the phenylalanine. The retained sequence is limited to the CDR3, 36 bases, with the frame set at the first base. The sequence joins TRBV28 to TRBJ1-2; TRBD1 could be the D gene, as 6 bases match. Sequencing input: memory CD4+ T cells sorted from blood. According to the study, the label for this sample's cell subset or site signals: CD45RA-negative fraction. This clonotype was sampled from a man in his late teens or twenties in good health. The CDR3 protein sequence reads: CASSSLRGGYTF. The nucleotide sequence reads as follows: TGTGCCAGCAGTTCGCTCAGGGGCGGCTACACCTTC.